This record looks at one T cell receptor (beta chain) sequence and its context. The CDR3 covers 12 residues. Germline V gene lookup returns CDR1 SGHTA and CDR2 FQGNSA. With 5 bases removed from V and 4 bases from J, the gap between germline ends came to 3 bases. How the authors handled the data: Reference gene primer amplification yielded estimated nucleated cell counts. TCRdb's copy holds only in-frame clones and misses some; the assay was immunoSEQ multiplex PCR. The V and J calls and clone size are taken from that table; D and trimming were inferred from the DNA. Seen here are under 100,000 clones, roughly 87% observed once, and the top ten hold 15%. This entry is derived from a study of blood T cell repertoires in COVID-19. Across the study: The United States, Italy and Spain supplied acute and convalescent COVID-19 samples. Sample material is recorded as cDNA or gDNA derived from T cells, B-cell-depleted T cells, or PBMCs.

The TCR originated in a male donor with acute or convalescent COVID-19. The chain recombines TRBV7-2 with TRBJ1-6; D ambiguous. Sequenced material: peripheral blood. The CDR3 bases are TGTGCCAGCAGCACTTATAATTCACCCCTCCACTTT. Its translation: CASSTYNSPLHF.